This T cell receptor beta chain was profiled in a study of blood T cell repertoires in COVID-19. Study-wide context: Samples representing acute and convalescent COVID-19 were sourced from the United States, Italy and Spain.

Allocation to cohorts depended on clinical history reported by the participants. Using immunoSEQ multiplex PCR, the repertoire was profiled, and TCRdb retains in-frame clones only, with some absent. The table lists 490,000 or so clones, roughly nine tenths of them singletons. The CDR3 has 18 residues. The sequenced sample consisted of PBMCs or T cells enriched from blood (not recorded which). V gene TRBV12-1 combines with J gene TRBJ1-2; the table's D call TRBD1 went unverified against the DNA. TRBV12-1 is listed as a pseudogene. The origin of this receptor is a woman aged 55-69 years who had recovered from COVID-19. The CDR3 DNA is TGTGCCAGCAGCTTTACGTACGGACAGGGTCGAGCTAACTATGGCTACACCTTC. It yields the protein CASSFTYGQGRANYGYTF.